These 10 T cell receptor beta chains originate from one sample sequenced in a study of T cell responses to AZD1222 COVID-19 vaccine. Generated by immunoSEQ multiplex PCR, the TCRdb table keeps only in-frame clones and is missing some. The table lists roughly 130,000 clones, about 88% of them singletons. The sample here was peripheral blood, taken on day 0 of AZD1222 vaccination. The source of these receptors is an adult in good health.

This clone was counted a few times. This chain connects TRBV7-9 to TRBJ1-3; weak D call: TRBD1 (5 bases). The CDR3 covers 15 residues. The V gene lost 1 base and the J gene lost 3 bases, with 10 bases spanning the gap. Germline CDR1 is SEHNR and CDR2 is FQNEAQ (reference sequence). CDR3 sequence (DNA): TGTGCCAGCAGCTTAGTATCAGGGTTTGGAAACACCATATATTTT. Translating it yields CASSLVSGFGNTIYF.

J is TRBJ1-5 and V is TRBV6-6, with 7 bases aligning to TRBD1. With V trimmed by 7 bases and J by 7 bases, 10 bases remained unmatched. The germline V gene has CDR1 MNHNY and CDR2 SVGAGI (reference sequence). This CDR3 has 14 residues. As DNA, the CDR3 is TGTGCCAGCAATATACAGGGGCAAGGGCAGCCCCAGCATTTT. Translation: CASNIQGQGQPQHF.

The chain uses TRBV4-1 and TRBJ2-7, with TRBD2 identical over 10 bases. Looked up from germline, CDR1 is MGHRA and CDR2 is YSYEKL. The CDR3 is 15 residues long. The ends lost 2 bases at V and 4 bases at J; junction bases unmatched: 5. The CDR3 sequence is CASSQILAGEYEQYF. As DNA, the CDR3 is TGCGCCAGCAGCCAAATTCTAGCGGGGGAGTACGAGCAGTACTTC.

This clone was counted once. This sequence joins TRBV5-1 and TRBJ2-1; the D is unclear. Trimming removed 2 bases at V and 8 bases at J, with 14 bases between. Looked up from germline, CDR1 is SGHRS and CDR2 is YFSETQ. CDR3 size: 14 residues. In DNA, the CDR3 is TGCGCCAGCAGCTTCAGGACGATAATAGATGAGCAGTTCTTC. Translating gives CASSFRTIIDEQFF.

CDR3 sequence: CASSGLQGEEQYF. The CDR3 DNA reads TGTGCCAGTAGTGGGCTACAGGGGGAAGAGCAGTACTTC. The V and J genes are TRBV19 and TRBJ2-7, with 8 bases aligning to TRBD1. The V gene's germline CDR1 is LNHDA and CDR2 SQIVND (reference sequence). Losses at the gene ends were 5 bases for V and 7 bases for J; bases not matched to a gene: 7. The CDR3 is 13 amino acids.

The chain is built from TRBV6-2 or TRBV6-3 and TRBJ2-7; D unclear. The CDR3 has 11 amino acids. Trimming shortened V by 4 bases and J by 3 bases, and 4 bases separated the two germline ends. The germline CDR1 and CDR2 sequences are MNHEY and SVGEGT. CDR3 coding DNA: TGTGCCAGCAGTTGGCTCTACGAGCAGTACTTC. This gives the protein CASSWLYEQYF.

The chain joins TRBV5-1 to TRBJ1-2; D is unclear. Germline V gene data show CDR1 as SGHRS and CDR2 as YFSETQ. The CDR3 covers 14 residues. The V end lost 0 bases, the J end lost 4 bases, and 10 bases lay between the germline ends. The CDR3 protein is CASSLEGSGYGYTF. As DNA, the CDR3 is TGCGCCAGCAGCTTGGAGGGCAGTGGCTATGGCTACACCTTC.

The chain couples TRBV10-3 to TRBJ1-3; D not resolved. The CDR3 is 12 residues long. Trimming removed 0 bases from V and 8 bases from J, with 5 bases in between. The germline V gene has CDR1 ENHRY and CDR2 SYGVKD. The CDR3 region has the DNA TGTGCCATCAGTGAGTCTACCTACACCATATATTTT. Its protein product is CAISESTYTIYF.

For the CDR3, the DNA is TGTGCCGCAGCCCCCGGGACGGTGAACACTGAAGCTTTCTTT. Translation: CAAAPGTVNTEAFF. The rearrangement joins TRBV19 to TRBJ1-1, with D perhaps TRBD1 (5 bases). The CDR3 totals 14 residues. V lost 11 bases and J 0 bases, leaving 16 bases between the germline ends. The V gene's germline CDR1 is LNHDA and CDR2 SQIVND (reference sequence).

The chain joins TRBV10-3 to TRBJ1-2; the match to TRBD1 covers 9 bases. This CDR3 spans 15 amino acids. Germline CDR1 reads ENHRY; CDR2 reads SYGVKD. V dropped 11 bases and J dropped 0; count of bases not matched to a gene: 10. The CDR3 DNA follows: TGTGCCCCAAGGGACAGGGAGTTGGCTAACTATGGCTACACCTTC. Translating it yields CAPRDRELANYGYTF.